These 29 T cell receptor beta chains were sequenced from one sample in a study of blood T cell repertoires in COVID-19. Here immunoSEQ multiplex PCR was the method, and the copy in TCRdb shows in-frame clones only, minus some. The data hold approximately 77,000 clones, with roughly 80% observed a single time. What was sequenced was peripheral blood. Receptors were obtained from a woman in her 70s with acute or convalescent COVID-19.

The chain links TRBV4-3 to TRBJ1-2, with 7 bases identical to TRBD1. CDR1 is LGHNA and CDR2 is YSLEER in the germline V gene. The CDR3 spans 16 residues. J gave up 2 bases and V 1 base, and 7 bases lay outside the gene matches. The CDR3 sequence: CASSQGTTGANYGYTF. The CDR3 region has the DNA TGCGCCAGCAGCCAAGGTACCACAGGGGCCAACTATGGCTACACCTTC.

The chain is built from TRBV5-1 and TRBJ2-7; D is possibly TRBD2 (7 bases). Germline assignment: CDR1 SGHRS and CDR2 YFSETQ. The CDR3 covers 14 residues. Trimming removed 0 bases from V and 4 bases from J, with 11 bases in between. In DNA, the CDR3 is TGCGCCAGCAGCTTGGACGGGGGGCCGTACGAGCAGTACTTC. This encodes CASSLDGGPYEQYF. Variable domain in full (rest from reference TRBV5-1 and TRBJ2-7): KAGVTQTPRYLIKTRGQQVTLSCSPISGHRSVSWYQQTPGQGLQFLFEYFSETQRNKGNFPGRFSGRQFSNSRSEMNVSTLELGDSALYLCASSLDGGPYEQYFGPGTRLTVT.

This chain joins TRBV25-1 and TRBJ1-1, with TRBD1 matching over 7 bases. V shed 3 bases, J shed 5 bases, and the junction held 9 bases outside the gene matches. CDR1 is MGHDK, CDR2 SYGVNS, per germline. The CDR3 spans 15 residues. CDR3 loop: CASSDLRQGVTEAFF. The CDR3 region has the DNA TGTGCCAGCAGTGACTTGAGGCAGGGGGTGACTGAAGCTTTCTTT.

The rearrangement uses TRBV27 and TRBJ1-4; a possible D gene is TRBD1 (5 bases). The CDR3 runs 13 residues. The germline CDR1 and CDR2 sequences are MNHEY and SMNVEV (reference sequence). Deletions cut 10 bases from V and 4 bases from J, with 13 bases between. CDR3 amino acids: CAIKDRFNEKLFF. CDR3 sequence (DNA): TGTGCCATCAAAGACAGATTTAATGAAAAACTGTTTTTT.

This chain uses TRBV9 with TRBJ2-7; 7 bases line up with TRBD1. Germline lookup yields CDR1 SGDLS and CDR2 YYNGEE. The CDR3 extends over 12 amino acids. V shed 4 bases and J 3 bases; nucleotides not matched to a gene: 1. The CDR3, as DNA: TGTGCCAGCAGCCCAGGGGGCTACGAGCAGTACTTC. This sequence encodes CASSPGGYEQYF.

A word on this clone: Additional DNA sequences in this sample encode the identical CDR3. The chain employs TRBV6-5 and TRBJ2-7; D may be TRBD2 (6 bases). Between the trimmed V and J ends, which lost 0 bases and 3 bases, there was a span of 9 bases. The CDR3 spans 14 residues. Germline values: CDR1 MNHEY, CDR2 SVGAGI. CDR3 amino acids: CASSYSGGIYEQYF. The CDR3 coding sequence is TGTGCCAGCAGTTACTCGGGGGGAATCTACGAGCAGTACTTC.

The V and J genes are TRBV27 and TRBJ1-1, with D maybe TRBD1 (5 bases). CDR3 length: 14 residues. V gave up 2 bases and J gave up 1 base, with 8 bases separating them. Germline V gives CDR1 MNHEY, CDR2 SMNVEV (reference sequence). The CDR3 region is CASSLVGGNTEAFF. CDR3 DNA: TGTGCCAGCAGTTTAGTGGGGGGGAACACTGAAGCTTTCTTT.

V and J are TRBV5-5 and TRBJ1-1, with 7 bases lining up with TRBD1. The trim removed 4 bases at V and 4 bases at J, leaving 22 bases unmatched. CDR1 is SGHKS and CDR2 is YYEKEE in the germline V gene (reference sequence). The CDR3 length is 19 residues. In DNA form, the CDR3 reads TGTGCCAGCAGCCTTATTTCTTGGACAGGCCCCCAATTTGGCACTGAAGCTTTCTTT. It encodes CASSLISWTGPQFGTEAFF.

V gene TRBV4-1 combines with J gene TRBJ1-1; 10 nucleotides agree with TRBD1. The V segment lost 5 bases and the J segment 5 bases; nucleotides outside the gene matches: 5. CDR3 length equals 14 residues. Germline assignment: CDR1 MGHRA and CDR2 YSYEKL. The CDR3, as DNA: TGCGCCAGCAGCGAGGACAGGGGGTGGACTGAAGCTTTCTTT. Its translation is CASSEDRGWTEAFF.

This clone occurred a few times. CDR3 in amino acids: CSARVREKLFF. The DNA of the CDR3 is TGCAGTGCTAGAGTCCGGGAAAAACTGTTTTTT. The gene calls are TRBV20-1 and TRBJ1-4; no clear D gene. Trimming stripped 1 base from V and 8 bases from J, with 5 bases between. The CDR3 loop spans 11 amino acids. CDR1 is DFQATT, CDR2 SNEGSKA, per germline (reference sequence).

The chain carries TRBV7-2 and TRBJ2-1; 15 nucleotides line up with TRBD2. CDR3 size: 17 residues. Germline V CDR1 and CDR2: SGHTA, FQGNSA. V gave up 0 bases and J gave up 7 bases; unmatched junction bases: 4. CDR3 region: CASSLAGGLAGGNEQFF. The CDR3 coding sequence is TGTGCCAGCAGCTTAGCCGGGGGACTAGCGGGGGGTAATGAGCAGTTCTTC.

This clone was seen more than once but under ten times. V and J are TRBV25-1 and TRBJ2-7; no firm D call. Germline CDR1 is MGHDK and CDR2 is SYGVNS. The CDR3 loop spans 14 amino acids. V lost 5 bases and J 4 bases, leaving 15 bases between the germline ends. The CDR3: CASSSSGFPYEQYF. CDR3 nucleotide sequence: TGTGCCAGCAGTAGTTCAGGATTCCCTTACGAGCAGTACTTC.

V and J are TRBV5-4 and TRBJ2-5, with no clear D. The CDR3 is 14 amino acids. Trimming left V 0 bases short and J 5 bases short, with 11 bases between. Looked up from germline, CDR1 is SGHNT and CDR2 is YYREEE (reference sequence). The chain's CDR3 is CASSLDLAGETQYF. DNA for the CDR3: TGTGCCAGCAGCTTGGATTTAGCTGGGGAGACCCAGTACTTC.

This clone was recorded once. Sequence at one end of the junction differs from germline and may be a read error. V gene TRBV7-7 combines with J gene TRBJ2-5; 7 bases align to TRBD1. The germline V gene has CDR1 SSHAT and CDR2 FNYEAQ (reference sequence). CDR3 length equals 16 residues. CDR3 amino acids: CASSLTPTGYGETQYF. CDR3 coding DNA: TGTGCTAGCAGCCTCACTCCGACAGGGTATGGGGAGACCCAGTACTTC.

The chain employs TRBV11-3 and TRBJ1-2; unclear D gene. The CDR3 has 12 residues. Germline V gene sequence: CDR1 SGHNT, CDR2 YENEEA. V was shortened by 0 bases and J by 4 bases, with 3 bases between the two germline ends. CDR3 sequence: CASSLDSYGYTF. The CDR3 DNA is TGTGCCAGCAGCTTAGACAGCTATGGCTACACCTTC.

The rearrangement uses TRBV2 and TRBJ1-2; perhaps TRBD1 as D (5 bases). V was shortened by 4 bases and J by 0 bases, with 9 bases between the two germline ends. This CDR3 has 14 amino acids. The germline CDR1 and CDR2 sequences are SNHLY and FYNNEI. The CDR3 DNA is TGTGCCAGCAGTGGGACATCGGCTAACTATGGCTACACCTTC. Translation gives CASSGTSANYGYTF.

J is TRBJ2-5 and V is TRBV4-3, with 8 bases aligning to TRBD1. CDR1 and CDR2 from the germline V gene are LGHNA and YSLEER. The CDR3 contains 14 residues. V lost 3 bases to trimming and J lost 5 bases; unmatched junction nucleotides: 5. CDR3 sequence (DNA): TGCGCCAGCAGCCAGAATCGACAGGGGGAGACCCAGTACTTC. This gives the protein CASSQNRQGETQYF.

The chain is built from TRBV12-3 or TRBV12-4 and TRBJ2-1; the D gene is possibly TRBD1 (5 bases). The CDR3 length is 13 residues. The germline V and J ends were trimmed by 5 bases and 3 bases, with 8 bases remaining between them. CDR3 bases: TGTGCCAGCAGTCGACAGAACTACAATGAGCAGTTCTTC. It encodes CASSRQNYNEQFF.

The chain carries TRBV12-3 or TRBV12-4 and TRBJ2-7, with D unresolved. Deletions cut 3 bases from V and 2 bases from J, with 8 bases between. CDR3 size: 13 residues. The CDR3: CASSFSGTYEQYF. Here the CDR3 DNA reads TGTGCCAGCAGTTTCAGTGGTACCTACGAGCAGTACTTC.

The J gene is TRBJ2-5, the V gene TRBV5-4, with TRBD2 matching 11 bases. The length of the CDR3 is 16 residues. V gave up 3 bases and J gave up 4 bases; unmatched junction bases: 8. From germline, CDR1 is SGHNT and CDR2 YYREEE (reference sequence). The CDR3 loop reads CASSSSFSGGAETQYF. CDR3 DNA: TGTGCCAGCAGCTCCTCATTTAGCGGGGGGGCAGAGACCCAGTACTTC.

The rearrangement uses TRBV5-4 and TRBJ2-3, with 10 bases aligning to TRBD2. From germline, CDR1 is SGHNT and CDR2 YYREEE (reference sequence). The CDR3 runs 15 residues. With V trimmed by 4 bases and J by 3 bases, 5 bases remained unmatched. The DNA for the CDR3 is TGTGCCAGCAGCGCAGGGACTAGCGAAACAGATACGCAGTATTTT. Amino acid sequence: CASSAGTSETDTQYF.

This clone was counted only a few times. V usage is TRBV7-2 and J usage is TRBJ1-2; D not certain. The germline V gene has CDR1 SGHTA and CDR2 FQGNSA. V lost 5 bases, J lost 4 bases, and 17 bases lay in between. There are 15 residues in the CDR3. CDR3 amino acids: CASSQGGRRLYGYTF. Written as DNA, the CDR3 is TGTGCCAGCAGCCAAGGCGGCCGACGTCTCTATGGCTACACCTTC.

The chain joins TRBV5-8 to TRBJ2-7; perhaps TRBD2 as D (5 bases). Germline lookup yields CDR1 SGHTS and CDR2 YDEGEE. CDR3 length: 13 amino acids. V was cut by 1 base and J by 2 bases, with 7 bases left in between. This CDR3 is CASSLTGAYEQYF. CDR3 DNA sequence: TGTGCCAGCAGCTTGACCGGGGCCTACGAGCAGTACTTC.

This rearrangement joins TRBV7-3 to TRBJ1-2, with 8 bases identical to TRBD1. CDR1 and CDR2 from the germline V gene are SGHTA and FQGTGA. The CDR3 is 14 residues long. V was clipped by 1 base and J by 6 bases; unmatched bases: 4. The CDR3 sequence is CASSLNSGGDGYTF. CDR3 sequence (DNA): TGTGCCAGCAGCTTAAATTCAGGGGGCGATGGCTACACCTTC.

The J gene is TRBJ2-3, the V gene TRBV27; TRBD2 might be the D (6 bases). Trimming stripped 5 bases from V and 4 bases from J, with 10 bases between. Germline V gene lookup returns CDR1 MNHEY and CDR2 SMNVEV (reference sequence). CDR3 length equals 13 residues. The CDR3 coding sequence is TGTGCCAGCAGTACGTGGGGGGCAGATACGCAGTATTTT. Translated, it gives CASSTWGADTQYF.

The table lists this clone with a few counts. The chain links TRBV3-1 (or the pseudogene TRBV3-2) to TRBJ2-1; 10 positions agree with TRBD1. V shed 6 bases, J shed 6 bases, and the junction held 8 bases outside the gene matches. Germline V gene data show CDR1 as LGHDT and CDR2 as YNNKEL (reference sequence). This CDR3 contains 15 residues. In DNA, the CDR3 is TGTGCCAGCAGTTTCGGGACAGGGGCGGGCAATGAGCAGTTCTTC. Translation: CASSFGTGAGNEQFF.

The chain has TRBV3-1 (or the pseudogene TRBV3-2) and TRBJ1-1; D remains ambiguous. The V gene's germline CDR1 is LGHDT and CDR2 YNNKEL (reference sequence). This CDR3 is 15 amino acids long. V gave up 0 bases and J gave up 5 bases, with 13 bases separating them. DNA of the CDR3: TGTGCCAGCAGCCAAGAGGCAGCGCGGGGAACTGAAGCTTTCTTT. This encodes CASSQEAARGTEAFF.

This clone was seen once. V and J are TRBV3-1 (or the pseudogene TRBV3-2) and TRBJ1-2, with 8 bases that match TRBD1. The CDR3 length is 15 residues. V was clipped by 4 bases and J by 4 bases; unmatched bases: 8. From germline, CDR1 is LGHDT and CDR2 YNNKEL (reference sequence). In DNA, the CDR3 is TGTGCCAGCAGCCTGGGGACAGGTCGAGCCTATGGCTACACCTTC. Encoded protein: CASSLGTGRAYGYTF.

The chain combines TRBV19 with TRBJ1-1; D unclear. The CDR3 consists of 13 residues. The germline V gene has CDR1 LNHDA and CDR2 SQIVND (reference sequence). V was pared by 6 bases and J by 1 base, with 9 bases between. CDR3 region: CASRWRANTEAFF. CDR3 nucleotide sequence: TGTGCCAGTAGATGGAGGGCGAACACTGAAGCTTTCTTT.